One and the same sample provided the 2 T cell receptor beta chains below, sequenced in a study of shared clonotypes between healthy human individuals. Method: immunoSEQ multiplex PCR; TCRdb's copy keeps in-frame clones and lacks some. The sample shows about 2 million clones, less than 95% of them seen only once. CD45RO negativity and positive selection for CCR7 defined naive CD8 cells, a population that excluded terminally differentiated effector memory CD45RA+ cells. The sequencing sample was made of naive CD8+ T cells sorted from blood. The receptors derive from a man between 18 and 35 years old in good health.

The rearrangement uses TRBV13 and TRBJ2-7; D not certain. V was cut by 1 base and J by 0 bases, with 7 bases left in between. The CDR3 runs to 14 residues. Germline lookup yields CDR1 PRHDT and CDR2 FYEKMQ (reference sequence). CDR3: CASSLESNSYEQYF. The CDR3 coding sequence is TGTGCCAGCAGCTTAGAGAGCAACTCCTACGAGCAGTACTTC.

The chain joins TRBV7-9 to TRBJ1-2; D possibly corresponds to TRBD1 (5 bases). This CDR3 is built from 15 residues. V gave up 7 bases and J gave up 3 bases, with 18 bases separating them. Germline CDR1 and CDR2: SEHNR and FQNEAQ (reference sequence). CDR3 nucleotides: TGTGCCAGCAACAAAGCCACTCTGGGGGACTATGGCTACACCTTC. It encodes CASNKATLGDYGYTF.